This TCR beta chain was documented in a study of T cells after somatic rescue of genetic block. V trimming: 3 bases; J trimming: 2 bases; junction bases outside the gene matches: 3. The CDR3 has 15 residues. CDR1 and CDR2 from the germline V gene are SGHNT and YENEEA. Sequenced by immunoSEQ multiplex PCR; TCRdb stores in-frame clones only, minus some. The sample lists 100,000 to 120,000 clones; over 80% were seen once. This receptor was taken from a young woman. Sequenced sample: peripheral blood mononuclear cells (PBMCs). The chain links TRBV11-3 to TRBJ2-2, with 7 bases aligning to TRBD2. The CDR3 sequence is CASSFGTTNTGELFF. As DNA, the CDR3 is TGTGCCAGCAGCTTCGGGACTACAAACACCGGGGAGCTGTTTTTT.